A single sample gave rise to the 2 T cell receptor beta chains below, sequenced in a study of T cell responses to AZD1222 COVID-19 vaccine. Profiling relied on immunoSEQ multiplex PCR, and the TCRdb table lists in-frame clones only, not all of them. The sample yields around 80,000 clones, 75% to 95% seen once. Sequencing was performed on peripheral blood, taken 28 days after the second AZD1222 dose. These receptors were obtained from an adult who received the AZD1222 COVID-19 vaccine.

This chain uses TRBV7-8 with TRBJ1-4; D gene ambiguous. Trimming removed 2 bases at V and 4 bases at J, with 14 bases between. The germline V gene has CDR1 SGHVS and CDR2 FQNEAQ. This CDR3 is built from 16 residues. CDR3 coding DNA: TGTGCCAGCAGCTTACAGCCTACAGTAAATAATGAAAAACTGTTTTTT. Amino acid sequence: CASSLQPTVNNEKLFF.

This chain connects TRBV5-1 to TRBJ1-2; 7 bases match TRBD1. Trimming took 3 bases from V and 6 from J; bases not matched to a gene: 5. The V gene's germline CDR1 is SGHRS and CDR2 YFSETQ. The CDR3 runs to 13 residues. Here the CDR3 reads CASSSTGRDGYTF. As DNA, the CDR3 is TGCGCCAGCAGCTCGACAGGGCGGGATGGCTACACCTTC.